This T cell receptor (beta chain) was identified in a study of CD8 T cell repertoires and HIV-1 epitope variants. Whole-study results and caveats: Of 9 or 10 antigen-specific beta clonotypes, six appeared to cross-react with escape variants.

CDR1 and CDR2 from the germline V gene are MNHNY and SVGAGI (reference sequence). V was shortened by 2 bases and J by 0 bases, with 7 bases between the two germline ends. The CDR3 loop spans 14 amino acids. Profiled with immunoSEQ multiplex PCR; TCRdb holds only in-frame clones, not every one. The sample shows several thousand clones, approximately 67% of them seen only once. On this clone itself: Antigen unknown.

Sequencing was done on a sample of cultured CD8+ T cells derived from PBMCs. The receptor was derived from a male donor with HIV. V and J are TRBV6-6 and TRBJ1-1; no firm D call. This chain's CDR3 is CASSYGLMNTEAFF. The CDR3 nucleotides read TGTGCCAGCAGTTACGGTTTAATGAACACTGAAGCTTTCTTT.